The 28 T cell receptor beta chains below come from one sample, sequenced in a study of cytomegalovirus exposure and HLA in healthy donors. Researchers ran the PCR with 60 Vbeta and 13 Jbeta primers. Assay: immunoSEQ multiplex PCR; the TCRdb copy retains only in-frame clones and omits some. The sample has roughly 150,000 clones, 75% to 85% seen once. Sequencing was performed on PBMCs. The receptors stem from a woman aged 40 to 55 in good health and CMV-seropositive.

The rearrangement joins TRBV5-5 to TRBJ2-7; D is unclear. The CDR3 is 12 residues long. Germline CDR1 is SGHKS and CDR2 is YYEKEE (reference sequence). Trimming removed 2 bases from V and 6 bases from J, with 9 bases in between. The CDR3 spells CASSFTPGEQYF. The CDR3 coding sequence is TGTGCCAGCAGCTTTACGCCGGGCGAGCAGTACTTC. Variable domain in full (rest from reference TRBV5-5 and TRBJ2-7): DAGVTQSPTHLIKTRGQQVTLRCSPISGHKSVSWYQQVLGQGPQFIFQYYEKEERGRGNFPDRFSARQFPNYSSELNVNALLLGDSALYLCASSFTPGEQYFGPGTRLTVT.

As DNA, the CDR3 is TGTGCCAGTAGTATGCGCGGACAGATCCAAGAGACCCAGTACTTC. This encodes CASSMRGQIQETQYF. The chain is built from TRBV19 and TRBJ2-5, with a tentative D call TRBD1 (6 bases). The CDR3 contains 15 residues. The germline gives CDR1 LNHDA, CDR2 SQIVND (reference sequence). Between the trimmed V and J ends, which lost 3 bases and 1 base, there was a span of 12 bases.

The chain recombines TRBV5-4 with TRBJ2-7; maybe TRBD1 (6 bases). V lost 2 bases and J lost 4, with 19 bases in between. Germline assignment: CDR1 SGHNT and CDR2 YYREEE (reference sequence). This CDR3 has 16 amino acids. CDR3 DNA: TGTGCCAGCAGCTTTTCTCGAGACAGGAACTTTTACGAGCAGTACTTC. Its translation is CASSFSRDRNFYEQYF.

V gene TRBV5-4 combines with J gene TRBJ2-7; 8 nucleotides line up with TRBD2. This CDR3 contains 15 residues. V gave up 1 base and J gave up 5 bases; unmatched junction bases: 8. Germline CDR1 and CDR2: SGHNT and YYREEE (reference sequence). The CDR3 DNA is TGTGCCAGCAGCTTGTCGGGCGGGAGGTGGGACGAGCAGTACTTC. This codes for CASSLSGGRWDEQYF.

This clone was detected a few times. CDR3 in amino acids: CASSTPYRASTEAFF. DNA of the CDR3: TGTGCCAGCAGCACACCTTACAGGGCTAGCACTGAAGCTTTCTTT. V is TRBV6-4 and J is TRBJ1-1; a possible D gene is TRBD1 (6 bases). V lost 6 bases and J 4 bases, leaving 18 bases between the germline ends. CDR3 length equals 15 residues. Germline values: CDR1 MRHNA, CDR2 SNTAGT.

The CDR3 loop is CASSPGTSGETGELFF. CDR3 in DNA: TGTGCCAGCTCACCGGGGACTAGCGGAGAGACCGGGGAGCTGTTTTTT. The V call is TRBV18, the J call TRBJ2-2, with 11 bases lining up with TRBD2. The CDR3 totals 16 residues. V dropped 3 bases and J dropped 5; count of bases not matched to a gene: 5. CDR1 KGHSH and CDR2 LQKENI come from the germline V gene.

CDR3 residues: CASRRLAGEGADTQYF. In nucleotides, the CDR3 is TGTGCCAGCAGACGCCTAGCGGGAGAGGGGGCAGATACGCAGTATTTT. This chain uses TRBV2 with TRBJ2-3; 10 bases align to TRBD2. V was clipped by 6 bases and J by 4 bases; unmatched bases: 10. The germline CDR1 and CDR2 sequences are SNHLY and FYNNEI. CDR3 length equals 16 residues.

This clone has a handful of counts. The gene calls are TRBV11-2 and TRBJ2-2; TRBD2 is a possible D gene (6 bases). The V and J ends lost 2 bases and 4 bases respectively, with 11 bases between them. CDR3 length equals 15 residues. The germline CDR1 and CDR2 sequences are SGHAT and FQNNGV. The CDR3 region has the DNA TGTGCCAGCAGCTTAAGGAGGGTTAGCACCGGGGAGCTGTTTTTT. Translation: CASSLRRVSTGELFF.

This chain connects TRBV5-6 to TRBJ2-4; possible D gene TRBD2, 5 bases. This CDR3 comprises 16 residues. Germline-derived CDR1 and CDR2 are SGHDT and YYEEEE. V was pared by 4 bases and J by 0 bases, with 14 bases between. CDR3: CASSAYMRVAKNIQYF. CDR3 sequence (DNA): TGTGCCAGCAGCGCATACATGCGGGTAGCCAAAAACATTCAGTACTTC.

This clone has only a few counts. The rearrangement uses TRBV6-5 and TRBJ1-1; the D gene is possibly TRBD1 (6 bases). This CDR3 contains 13 residues. V gave up 4 bases and J gave up 1 base, with 7 bases separating them. CDR1 MNHEY and CDR2 SVGAGI come from the germline V gene. CDR3 in amino acids: CASSLGQNTEAFF. For the CDR3, the DNA is TGTGCCAGCAGTTTGGGACAGAACACTGAAGCTTTCTTT.

This rearrangement joins TRBV10-3 to TRBJ2-7; the D is unclear. V was pared by 5 bases and J by 2 bases, with 16 bases between. Germline V gene sequence: CDR1 ENHRY, CDR2 SYGVKD. This CDR3 is built from 15 residues. The CDR3 sequence is CAISPNEAATYEQYF. Written as DNA, the CDR3 is TGTGCCATCAGTCCAAACGAGGCGGCTACCTACGAGCAGTACTTC.

J is TRBJ2-5 and V is TRBV5-1; TRBD1 agrees at 7 bases. With 0 bases clipped from V and 5 bases from J, the junction kept 7 bases outside the gene matches. This CDR3 region has 15 residues. Germline V gene lookup returns CDR1 SGHRS and CDR2 YFSETQ. The CDR3 DNA reads TGCGCCAGCAGCTTGGATAGGGGGCCAGGGGAGACCCAGTACTTC. Translation: CASSLDRGPGETQYF.

In its sample, this clone was seen once. The chain has TRBV28 and TRBJ1-6; TRBD1 agrees at 7 bases. The CDR3 length is 13 residues. CDR1 MDHEN and CDR2 SYDVKM come from the germline V gene. V dropped 5 bases and J dropped 8; count of bases not matched to a gene: 3. The CDR3 sequence is CASSVGGYSPLHF. DNA of the CDR3: TGTGCCAGCAGTGTAGGGGGCTATTCACCCCTCCACTTT.

This clone was observed a single time. This chain connects TRBV23-1 to TRBJ2-3, with 12 bases matching TRBD2. TRBV23-1 is given ORF status, its function remaining uncertain. This CDR3 is built from 17 residues. Trimming took 0 bases from V and 3 from J; bases not matched to a gene: 4. The CDR3 region is CASSQSPSGRVTDTQYF. The CDR3 DNA follows: TGCGCCAGCAGTCAATCCCCTAGCGGGAGGGTAACAGATACGCAGTATTTT.

This sequence joins TRBV10-3 and TRBJ2-1; 9 bases agree with TRBD2. The CDR3 contains 14 residues. The germline CDR1 and CDR2 sequences are ENHRY and SYGVKD. The V and J ends lost 6 bases and 5 bases, in that order; junction bases with no gene match: 5. The CDR3: CAIRTSGNDNEQFF. CDR3 in DNA: TGTGCCATCAGGACTAGCGGAAACGACAATGAGCAGTTCTTC.

Here the CDR3 DNA reads TGCGCCAGCAGCGGACAGGGCCCAGATACGCAGTATTTT. Translated: CASSGQGPDTQYF. The rearrangement uses TRBV10-1 and TRBJ2-3, with 8 bases identical to TRBD1. The CDR3 extends over 13 amino acids. The V and J ends lost 6 bases and 4 bases, in that order; junction bases with no gene match: 3. In germline, CDR1 is WNHNN, CDR2 SYGVQD (reference sequence).

The chain has TRBV5-1 and TRBJ1-4, with D perhaps TRBD1 (5 bases). This CDR3 has 13 amino acids. The germline gives CDR1 SGHRS, CDR2 YFSETQ. Trimming took off 2 bases at V and 8 bases at J, with 10 bases between the two ends. The CDR3, as DNA: TGCGCCAGCAGCTTAGGGGTTGGAGAAAAACTGTTTTTT. This encodes CASSLGVGEKLFF.

The rearrangement links TRBV6-5 to TRBJ1-1; the D is unclear. V lost 0 bases to trimming and J lost 0 bases, with 5 bases between them. This CDR3 has 14 amino acids. Germline V gene sequence: CDR1 MNHEY, CDR2 SVGAGI. CDR3 region: CASSYSDMNTEAFF. The CDR3 DNA follows: TGTGCCAGCAGTTACTCCGACATGAACACTGAAGCTTTCTTT.

The chain links TRBV11-1 to TRBJ1-4; D unresolved. V was clipped by 2 bases and J by 8 bases, with 12 bases between them. The CDR3 consists of 14 residues. Germline CDR1 is SGHAT and CDR2 is FQDESV (reference sequence). In DNA form, the CDR3 reads TGTGCCAGCAGCTTAATTCCAGGTGAAGAAAAACTGTTTTTT. This encodes CASSLIPGEEKLFF.

This rearrangement joins TRBV5-6 to TRBJ1-1, with a weak D call TRBD1 (6 bases). The V end lost 0 bases, the J end lost 3 bases, and 12 bases lay between the germline ends. The V gene's germline CDR1 is SGHDT and CDR2 YYEEEE. The CDR3 has 15 amino acids. The CDR3: CASSLDRALDTEAFF. CDR3 in DNA: TGTGCCAGCAGCTTGGACAGGGCGTTGGACACTGAAGCTTTCTTT.

The chain is built from TRBV28 and TRBJ1-2; TRBD1 matches at 11 bases. The CDR3 is made up of 17 amino acids. V gave up 4 bases and J gave up 5 bases; unmatched junction bases: 12. Germline loops: CDR1 MDHEN, CDR2 SYDVKM. The CDR3 coding sequence is TGTGCCAGCAGTTCCTACCTGGGACAGGGGGAAGTTTATGGCTACACCTTC. Its translation is CASSSYLGQGEVYGYTF.

This clone was found once. The chain recombines TRBV5-1 with TRBJ1-1; D perhaps matches TRBD1 (6 bases). The CDR3 runs 16 residues. Germline V gene data show CDR1 as SGHRS and CDR2 as YFSETQ. Trimming shortened V by 2 bases and J by 0 bases, and 14 bases separated the two germline ends. The CDR3 region has the DNA TGCGCCAGCAGCTTCCTGACAGGTTCCCTGAACACTGAAGCTTTCTTT. This translates into CASSFLTGSLNTEAFF. Full variable domain (missing parts from reference TRBV5-1 and TRBJ1-1): KAGVTQTPRYLIKTRGQQVTLSCSPISGHRSVSWYQQTPGQGLQFLFEYFSETQRNKGNFPGRFSGRQFSNSRSEMNVSTLELGDSALYLCASSFLTGSLNTEAFFGQGTRLTVV.

This clone was counted a few times. The chain is built from TRBV28 and TRBJ1-5, with no clear D. The ends were cut back, 2 bases at V and 6 bases at J, with 14 bases in the middle. Per the germline V gene, CDR1 is MDHEN and CDR2 is SYDVKM. CDR3 length: 15 residues. The CDR3 loop is CASSLPGRQSQPQHF. DNA of the CDR3: TGTGCCAGCAGTTTACCGGGGAGGCAAAGTCAGCCCCAGCATTTT. The entire variable domain, with the rest obtained from reference TRBV28 and TRBJ1-5, is as follows: DVKVTQSSRYLVKRTGEKVFLECVQDMDHENMFWYRQDPGLGLRLIYFSYDVKMKEKGDIPEGYSVSREKKERFSLILESASTNQTSMYLCASSLPGRQSQPQHFGDGTRLSIL.

The genes are TRBV5-6 and TRBJ2-5; 9 bases match TRBD2. The DNA end is more similar to TRBJ2-7, so the J call may be wrong. The CDR3 runs to 15 residues. Germline CDR1 and CDR2: SGHDT and YYEEEE. The CDR3 spells CASSPEGGRAYEQYF. DNA for the CDR3: TGTGCCAGCAGCCCCGAGGGCGGGAGGGCCTACGAGCAGTACTTC.

The chain links TRBV6-6 to TRBJ2-7; D remains unclear. V lost 0 bases and J 0 bases, leaving 6 bases between the germline ends. The CDR3 runs to 14 residues. CDR1 is MNHNY, CDR2 SVGAGI, per germline (reference sequence). The CDR3 nucleotides read TGTGCCAGCAGTTACTCACCCAGCTCCTACGAGCAGTACTTC. This translates into CASSYSPSSYEQYF.

The gene calls are TRBV10-3 and TRBJ2-3, with 7 positions matching TRBD1. CDR3 length: 14 amino acids. V lost 5 bases to trimming and J lost 2 bases; unmatched junction nucleotides: 4. Per germline, CDR1 ENHRY and CDR2 SYGVKD. The CDR3 protein is CAISSTGITDTQYF. The CDR3 DNA reads as TGTGCCATCAGTTCGACAGGGATCACAGATACGCAGTATTTT.

This clone was seen a handful of times. The V and J genes are TRBV7-2 and TRBJ1-6; D remains unclear. Germline CDR1 reads SGHTA; CDR2 reads FQGNSA. The ends were cut back, 1 base at V and 8 bases at J, with 9 bases in the middle. CDR3 length: 14 amino acids. In DNA form, the CDR3 reads TGTGCCAGCAGCTTAGGGGGAGGGTATTCACCCCTCCACTTT. Encoded protein: CASSLGGGYSPLHF. The complete variable domain, with remaining parts taken from reference TRBV7-2 and TRBJ1-6, reads GAGVSQSPSNKVTEKGKDVELRCDPISGHTALYWYRQSLGQGLEFLIYFQGNSAPDKSGLPSDRFSAERTGGSVSTLTIQRTQQEDSAVYLCASSLGGGYSPLHFGNGTRLTVT.

The V gene is TRBV30, the J gene TRBJ1-2, with 7 nucleotides matching TRBD1. The junction had 7 bases not matched to a gene; V was cut back by 4 bases and J by 5 bases. The CDR3 contains 13 residues. Germline CDR1 is GTSNPN and CDR2 is SVGIG (reference sequence). The chain's CDR3 is CAWTPLRGYGYTF. CDR3 sequence (DNA): TGTGCCTGGACCCCCCTCAGGGGGTATGGCTACACCTTC.